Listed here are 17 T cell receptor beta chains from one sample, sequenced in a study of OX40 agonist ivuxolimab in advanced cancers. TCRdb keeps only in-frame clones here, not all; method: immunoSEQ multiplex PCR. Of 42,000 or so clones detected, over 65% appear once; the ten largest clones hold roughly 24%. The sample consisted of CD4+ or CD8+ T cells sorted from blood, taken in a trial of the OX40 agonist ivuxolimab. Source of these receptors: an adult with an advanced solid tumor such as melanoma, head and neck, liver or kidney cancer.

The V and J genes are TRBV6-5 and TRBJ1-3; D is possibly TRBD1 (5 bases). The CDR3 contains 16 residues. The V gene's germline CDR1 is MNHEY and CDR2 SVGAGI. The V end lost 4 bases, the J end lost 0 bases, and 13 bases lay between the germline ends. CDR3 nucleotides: TGTGCCAGCAGTTCAGGGCTTCTAAGCTCTGGAAACACCATATATTTT. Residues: CASSSGLLSSGNTIYF.

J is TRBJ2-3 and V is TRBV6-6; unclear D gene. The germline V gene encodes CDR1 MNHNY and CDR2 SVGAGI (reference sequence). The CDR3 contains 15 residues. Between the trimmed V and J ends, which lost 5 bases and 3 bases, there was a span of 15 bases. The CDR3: CASSRVVDSTDTQYF. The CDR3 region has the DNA TGTGCCAGCAGTAGGGTTGTCGATTCGACAGATACGCAGTATTTT.

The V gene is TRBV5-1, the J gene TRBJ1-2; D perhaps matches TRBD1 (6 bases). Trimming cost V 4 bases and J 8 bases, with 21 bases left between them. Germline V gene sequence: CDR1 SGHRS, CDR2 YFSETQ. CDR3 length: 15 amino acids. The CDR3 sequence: CASSPRPRGGDGYTF. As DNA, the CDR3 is TGCGCCAGCAGCCCAAGGCCTAGGGGGGGCGACGGCTACACCTTC.

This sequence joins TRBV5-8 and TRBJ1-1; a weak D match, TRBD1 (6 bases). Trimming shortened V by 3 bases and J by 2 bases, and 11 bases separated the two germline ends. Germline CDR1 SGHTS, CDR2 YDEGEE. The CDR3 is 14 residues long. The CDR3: CASSSPDSNTEAFF. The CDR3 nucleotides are TGTGCCAGCAGCTCCCCGGACAGTAACACTGAAGCTTTCTTT. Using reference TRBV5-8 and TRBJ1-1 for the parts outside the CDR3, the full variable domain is EAGVTQSPTHLIKTRGQQATLRCSPISGHTSVYWYQQALGLGLQFLLWYDEGEERNRGNFPPRFSGRQFPNYSSELNVNALELEDSALYLCASSSPDSNTEAFFGQGTRLTVV.

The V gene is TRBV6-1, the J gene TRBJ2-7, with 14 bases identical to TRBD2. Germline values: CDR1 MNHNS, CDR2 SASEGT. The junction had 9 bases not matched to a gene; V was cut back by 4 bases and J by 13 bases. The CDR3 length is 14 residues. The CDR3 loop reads CASSVSGTSGSLYF. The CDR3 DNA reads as TGTGCCAGCAGTGTCTCCGGGACTAGCGGGAGTCTTTACTTC.

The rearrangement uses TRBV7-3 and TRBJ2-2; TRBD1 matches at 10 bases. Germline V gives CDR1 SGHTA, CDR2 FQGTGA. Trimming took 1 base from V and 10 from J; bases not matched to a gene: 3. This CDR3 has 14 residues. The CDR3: CASSLIGTGEELFF. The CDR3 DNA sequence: TGTGCCAGCAGCTTAATCGGGACAGGGGAGGAGCTGTTTTTT.

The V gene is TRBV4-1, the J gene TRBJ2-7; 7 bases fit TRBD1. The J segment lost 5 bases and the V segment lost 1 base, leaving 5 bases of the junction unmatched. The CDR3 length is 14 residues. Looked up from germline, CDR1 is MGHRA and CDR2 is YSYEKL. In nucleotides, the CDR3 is TGCGCCAGCAGCCAAGTCGACAGGGACGACGAGCAGTACTTC. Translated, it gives CASSQVDRDDEQYF.

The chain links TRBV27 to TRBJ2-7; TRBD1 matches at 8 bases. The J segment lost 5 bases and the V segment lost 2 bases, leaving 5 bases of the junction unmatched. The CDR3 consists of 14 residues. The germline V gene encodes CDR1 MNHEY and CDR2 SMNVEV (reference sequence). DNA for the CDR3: TGTGCCAGCAGTTTAGGACAGGGTAGGGACGAGCAGTACTTC. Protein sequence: CASSLGQGRDEQYF.

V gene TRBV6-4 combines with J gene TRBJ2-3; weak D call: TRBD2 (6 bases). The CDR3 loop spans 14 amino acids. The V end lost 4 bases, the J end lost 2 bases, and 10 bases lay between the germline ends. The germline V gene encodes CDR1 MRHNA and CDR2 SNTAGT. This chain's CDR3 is CASSAAGTTDTQYF. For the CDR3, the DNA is TGTGCCAGCAGTGCGGCGGGGACCACAGATACGCAGTATTTT.

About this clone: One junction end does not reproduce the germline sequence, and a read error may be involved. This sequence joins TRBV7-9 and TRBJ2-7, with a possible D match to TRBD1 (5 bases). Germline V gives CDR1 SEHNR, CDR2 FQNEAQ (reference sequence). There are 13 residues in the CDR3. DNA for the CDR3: TGCGCCAGCAGCCCCTTCCCAGGGTACGAGCAGTACTTC. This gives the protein CASSPFPGYEQYF.

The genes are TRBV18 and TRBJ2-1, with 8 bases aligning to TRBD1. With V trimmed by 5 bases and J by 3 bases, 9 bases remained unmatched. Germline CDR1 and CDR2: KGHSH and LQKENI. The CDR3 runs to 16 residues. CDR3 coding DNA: TGTGCCAGCTCAGCCCGGACAGGGAGTTTCTACAATGAGCAGTTCTTC. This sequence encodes CASSARTGSFYNEQFF. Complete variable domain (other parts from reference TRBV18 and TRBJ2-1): NAGVMQNPRHLVRRRGQEARLRCSPMKGHSHVYWYRQLPEEGLKFMVYLQKENIIDESGMPKERFSAEFPKEGPSILRIQQVVRGDSAAYFCASSARTGSFYNEQFFGPGTRLTVL.

This chain's CDR3 is CASSPETLEEQFF. The CDR3 DNA is TGTGCCAGCAGTCCCGAAACGTTGGAAGAGCAGTTCTTC. J is TRBJ2-1 and V is TRBV6-5; D unresolved. The V gene's germline CDR1 is MNHEY and CDR2 SVGAGI. Trimming removed 5 bases at V and 10 bases at J, with 15 bases between. CDR3 length equals 13 residues.

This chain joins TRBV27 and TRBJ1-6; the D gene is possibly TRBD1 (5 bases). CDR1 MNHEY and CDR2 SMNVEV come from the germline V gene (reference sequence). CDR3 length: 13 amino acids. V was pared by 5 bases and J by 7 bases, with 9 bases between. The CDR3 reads CASSPQGNSPLHF. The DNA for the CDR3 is TGTGCCAGCAGTCCCCAGGGAAATTCACCCCTCCACTTT.

The CDR3, as DNA: TGTGCCAGCTCCCCGCCGGACGGAAATGGCGCTGAAGCTTTCTTT. This codes for CASSPPDGNGAEAFF. The chain carries TRBV18 and TRBJ1-1; D gene uncertain. With 6 bases removed from V and 6 bases from J, the gap between germline ends came to 20 bases. Per germline, CDR1 KGHSH and CDR2 LQKENI. This CDR3 is 15 amino acids long.

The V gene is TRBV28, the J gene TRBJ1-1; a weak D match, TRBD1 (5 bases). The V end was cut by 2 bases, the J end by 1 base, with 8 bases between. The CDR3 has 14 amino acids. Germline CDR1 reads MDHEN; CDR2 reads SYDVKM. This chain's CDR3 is CASSLGGGNTEAFF. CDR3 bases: TGTGCCAGCAGTTTAGGGGGAGGGAACACTGAAGCTTTCTTT.

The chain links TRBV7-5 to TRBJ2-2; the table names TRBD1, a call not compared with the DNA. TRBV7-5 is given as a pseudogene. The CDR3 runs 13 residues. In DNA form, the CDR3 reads TGTGCCAGCAGCTTTGGGACAGCCGGGGAGCTGTTTTTT. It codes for CASSFGTAGELFF.

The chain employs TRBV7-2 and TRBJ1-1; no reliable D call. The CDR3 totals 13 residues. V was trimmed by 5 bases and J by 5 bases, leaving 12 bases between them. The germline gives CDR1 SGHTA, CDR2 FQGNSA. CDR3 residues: CASSEVVGTEAFF. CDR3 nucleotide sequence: TGTGCCAGCAGCGAAGTGGTTGGAACTGAAGCTTTCTTT.